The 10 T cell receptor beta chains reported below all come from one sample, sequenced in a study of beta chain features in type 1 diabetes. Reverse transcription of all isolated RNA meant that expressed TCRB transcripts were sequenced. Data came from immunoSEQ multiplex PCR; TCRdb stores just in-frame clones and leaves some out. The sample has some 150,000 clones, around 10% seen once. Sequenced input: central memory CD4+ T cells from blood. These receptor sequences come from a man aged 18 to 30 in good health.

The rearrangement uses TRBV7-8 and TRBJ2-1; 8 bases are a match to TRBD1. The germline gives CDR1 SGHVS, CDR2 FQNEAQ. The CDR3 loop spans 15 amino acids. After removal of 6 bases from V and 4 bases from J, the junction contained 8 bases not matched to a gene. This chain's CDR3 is CASSERQGSYNEQFF. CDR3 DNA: TGTGCCAGCAGTGAAAGACAGGGGTCGTACAATGAGCAGTTCTTC.

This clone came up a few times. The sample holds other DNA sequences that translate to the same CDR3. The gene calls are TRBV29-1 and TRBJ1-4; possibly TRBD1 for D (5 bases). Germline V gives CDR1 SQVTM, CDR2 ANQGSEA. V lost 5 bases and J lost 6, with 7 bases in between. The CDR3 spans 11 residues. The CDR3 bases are TGCAGCGTTAGAGGGGATGAAAAACTGTTTTTT. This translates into CSVRGDEKLFF. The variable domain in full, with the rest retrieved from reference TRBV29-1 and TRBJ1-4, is SAVISQKPSRDICQRGTSLTIQCQVDSQVTMMFWYRQQPGQSLTLIATANQGSEATYESGFVIDKFPISRPNLTFSTLTVSNMSPEDSSIYLCSVRGDEKLFFGSGTQLSVL.

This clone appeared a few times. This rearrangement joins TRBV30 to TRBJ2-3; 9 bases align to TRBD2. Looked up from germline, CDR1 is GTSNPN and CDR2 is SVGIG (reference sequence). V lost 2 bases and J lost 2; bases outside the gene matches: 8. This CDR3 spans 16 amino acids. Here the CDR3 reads CAWSRASGTITDTQYF. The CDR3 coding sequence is TGTGCCTGGAGTAGGGCTAGCGGGACGATCACAGATACGCAGTATTTT.

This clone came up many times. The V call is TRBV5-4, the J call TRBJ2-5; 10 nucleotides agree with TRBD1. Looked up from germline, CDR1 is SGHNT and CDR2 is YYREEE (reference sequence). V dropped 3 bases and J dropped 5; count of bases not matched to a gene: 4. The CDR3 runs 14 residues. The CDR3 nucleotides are TGTGCCAGCAGCTGGACAGGGGGGTCGGAGACCCAGTACTTC. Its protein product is CASSWTGGSETQYF.

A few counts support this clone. The CDR3 DNA follows: TGTGCCAGCAGTTCGACAGGGAGGCGCTACGAGCAGTACTTC. Translating gives CASSSTGRRYEQYF. This chain connects TRBV2 to TRBJ2-7, with a weak D call TRBD1 (7 bases). Germline V CDR1 and CDR2: SNHLY, FYNNEI. This CDR3 has 14 residues. Between the trimmed V and J ends, which lost 5 bases and 3 bases, there was a span of 14 bases.

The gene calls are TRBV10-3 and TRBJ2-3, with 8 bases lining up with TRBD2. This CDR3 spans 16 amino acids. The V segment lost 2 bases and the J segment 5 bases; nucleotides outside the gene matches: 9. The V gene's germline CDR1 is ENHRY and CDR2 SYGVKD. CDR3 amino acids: CAISEPLGAGEDTQYF. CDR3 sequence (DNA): TGTGCCATCAGTGAGCCCCTGGGAGCGGGAGAAGATACGCAGTATTTT.

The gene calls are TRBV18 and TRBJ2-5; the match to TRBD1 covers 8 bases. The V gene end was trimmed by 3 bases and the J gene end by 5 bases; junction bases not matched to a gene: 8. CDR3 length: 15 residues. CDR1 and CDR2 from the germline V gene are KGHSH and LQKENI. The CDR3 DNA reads TGTGCCAGCTCACCCACCGGGACAGGACGGGAGACCCAGTACTTC. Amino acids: CASSPTGTGRETQYF.

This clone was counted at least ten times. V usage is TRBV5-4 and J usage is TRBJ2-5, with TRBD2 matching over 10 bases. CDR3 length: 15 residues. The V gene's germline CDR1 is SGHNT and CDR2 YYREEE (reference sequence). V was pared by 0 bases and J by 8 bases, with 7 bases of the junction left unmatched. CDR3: CASSLAGTSDGTQYF. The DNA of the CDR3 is TGTGCCAGCAGCTTGGCAGGGACTAGCGACGGTACCCAGTACTTC.

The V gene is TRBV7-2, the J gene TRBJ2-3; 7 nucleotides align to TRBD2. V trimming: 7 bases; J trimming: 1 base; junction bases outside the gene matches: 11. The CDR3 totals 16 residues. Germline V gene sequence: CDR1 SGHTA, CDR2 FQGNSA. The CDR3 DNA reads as TGTGCCAGCACTAAAAAGGGGCTAGCGGGCACAGATACGCAGTATTTT. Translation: CASTKKGLAGTDTQYF.

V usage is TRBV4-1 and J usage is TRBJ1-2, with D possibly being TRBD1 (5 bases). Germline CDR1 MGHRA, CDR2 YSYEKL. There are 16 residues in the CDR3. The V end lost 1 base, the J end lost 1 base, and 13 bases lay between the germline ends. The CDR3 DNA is TGCGCCAGCAGCCAAGCTGCGGGGCAGGGTAACTATGGCTACACCTTC. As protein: CASSQAAGQGNYGYTF.